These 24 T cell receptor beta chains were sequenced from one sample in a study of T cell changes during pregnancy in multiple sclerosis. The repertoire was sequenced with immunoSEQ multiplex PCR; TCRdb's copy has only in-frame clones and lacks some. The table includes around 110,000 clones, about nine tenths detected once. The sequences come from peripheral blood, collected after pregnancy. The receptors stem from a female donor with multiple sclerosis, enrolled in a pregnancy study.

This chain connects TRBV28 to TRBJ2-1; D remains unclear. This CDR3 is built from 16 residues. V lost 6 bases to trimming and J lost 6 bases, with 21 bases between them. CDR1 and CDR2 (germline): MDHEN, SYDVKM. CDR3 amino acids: CASSDPARVTLNEQFF. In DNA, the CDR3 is TGTGCCAGCAGCGATCCCGCCCGGGTCACCCTCAATGAGCAGTTCTTC.

CDR3 nucleotide sequence: TGTGCCAGCACCGAGAGGGCTGAAAAACTGTTTTTT. It translates to CASTERAEKLFF. This chain connects TRBV28 to TRBJ1-4; D call uncertain. V lost 7 bases and J 7 bases, leaving 10 bases between the germline ends. Germline V gene lookup returns CDR1 MDHEN and CDR2 SYDVKM. The CDR3 length is 12 residues. Full variable domain (rest looked up from reference TRBV28 and TRBJ1-4): DVKVTQSSRYLVKRTGEKVFLECVQDMDHENMFWYRQDPGLGLRLIYFSYDVKMKEKGDIPEGYSVSREKKERFSLILESASTNQTSMYLCASTERAEKLFFGSGTQLSVL.

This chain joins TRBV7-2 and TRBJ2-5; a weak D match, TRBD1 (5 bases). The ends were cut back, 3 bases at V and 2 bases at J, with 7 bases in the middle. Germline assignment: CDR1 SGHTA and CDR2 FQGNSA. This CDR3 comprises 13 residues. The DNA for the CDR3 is TGTGCCAGCAGCTTTAAGGGGCAAGAGACCCAGTACTTC. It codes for CASSFKGQETQYF.

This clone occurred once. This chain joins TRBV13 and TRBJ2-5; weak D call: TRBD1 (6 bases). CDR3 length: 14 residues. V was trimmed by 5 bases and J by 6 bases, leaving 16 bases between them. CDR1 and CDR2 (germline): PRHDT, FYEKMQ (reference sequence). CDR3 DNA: TGTGCCAGCAGCCCGACAGGTCAATCGAAGACCCAGTACTTC. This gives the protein CASSPTGQSKTQYF.

Here the CDR3 reads CASSLAKSGGGLTDTQYF. The CDR3 DNA reads TGTGCCAGCAGCTTAGCGAAGTCGGGGGGGGGCTTGACAGATACGCAGTATTTT. The genes are TRBV7-9 and TRBJ2-3; 8 bases align to TRBD2. Germline CDR1 SEHNR, CDR2 FQNEAQ (reference sequence). The CDR3 is made up of 18 amino acids. The ends lost 0 bases at V and 3 bases at J; junction bases unmatched: 11.

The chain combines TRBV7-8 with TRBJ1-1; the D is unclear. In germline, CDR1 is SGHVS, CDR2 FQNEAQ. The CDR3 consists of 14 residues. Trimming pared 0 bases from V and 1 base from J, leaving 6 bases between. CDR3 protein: CASSLAVGNTEAFF. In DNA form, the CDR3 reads TGTGCCAGCAGCTTAGCAGTCGGGAACACTGAAGCTTTCTTT. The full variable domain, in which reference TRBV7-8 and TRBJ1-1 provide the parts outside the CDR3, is GAGVSQSPRYKVAKRGQDVALRCDPISGHVSLFWYQQALGQGPEFLTYFQNEAQLDKSGLPSDRFFAERPEGSVSTLKIQRTQQEDSAVYLCASSLAVGNTEAFFGQGTRLTVV.

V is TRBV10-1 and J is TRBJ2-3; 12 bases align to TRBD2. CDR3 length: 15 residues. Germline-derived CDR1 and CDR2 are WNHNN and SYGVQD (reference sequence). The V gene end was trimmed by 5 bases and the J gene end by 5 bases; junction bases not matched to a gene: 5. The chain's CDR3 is CASSPASGRGDTQYF. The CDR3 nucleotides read TGCGCCAGCAGTCCGGCTAGCGGGAGGGGAGATACGCAGTATTTT.

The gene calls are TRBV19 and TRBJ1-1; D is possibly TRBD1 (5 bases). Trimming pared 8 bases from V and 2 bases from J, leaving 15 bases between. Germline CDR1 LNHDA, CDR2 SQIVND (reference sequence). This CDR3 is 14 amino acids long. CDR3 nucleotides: TGTGCCAGTGCCCGCGGGGGTATCAACACTGAAGCTTTCTTT. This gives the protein CASARGGINTEAFF.

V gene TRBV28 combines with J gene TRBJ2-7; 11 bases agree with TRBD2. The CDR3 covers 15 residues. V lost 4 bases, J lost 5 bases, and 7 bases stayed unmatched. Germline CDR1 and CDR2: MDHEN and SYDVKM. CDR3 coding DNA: TGTGCCAGCAGTTCCATAGCGGGAGGGCCCCACGAGCAGTACTTC. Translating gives CASSSIAGGPHEQYF.

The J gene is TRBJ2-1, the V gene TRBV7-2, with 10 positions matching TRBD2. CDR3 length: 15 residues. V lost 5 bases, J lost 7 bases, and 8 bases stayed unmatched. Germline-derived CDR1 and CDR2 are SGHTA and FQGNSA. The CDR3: CASSPSGRSRNEQFF. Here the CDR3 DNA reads TGTGCCAGCAGCCCTAGCGGGAGATCGAGGAATGAGCAGTTCTTC.

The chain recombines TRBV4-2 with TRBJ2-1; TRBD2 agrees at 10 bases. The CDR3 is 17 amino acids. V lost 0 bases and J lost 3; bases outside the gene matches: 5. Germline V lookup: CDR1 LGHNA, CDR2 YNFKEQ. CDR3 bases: TGTGCCAGCAGCCAAGAGGCGGGGACTAGCGACTACAATGAGCAGTTCTTC. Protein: CASSQEAGTSDYNEQFF.

The CDR3, as DNA: TGTGCCAGCAGTGACTTCGGGGACTTCCCAGACTACGAGCAGTACTTC. This gives the protein CASSDFGDFPDYEQYF. V and J are TRBV6-4 and TRBJ2-7; perhaps TRBD2 as D (6 bases). The V and J ends lost 1 base and 3 bases respectively, with 16 bases between them. Germline V gene lookup returns CDR1 MRHNA and CDR2 SNTAGT. This CDR3 region has 16 residues.

The CDR3 loop reads CASSVDGDGELFF. CDR3 bases: TGCGCCAGCAGCGTCGACGGGGACGGGGAGCTGTTTTTT. This rearrangement joins TRBV5-1 to TRBJ2-2; possibly TRBD2 for D (5 bases). V shed 4 bases and J shed 7 bases, with 11 bases lying between them. The CDR3 totals 13 residues. Germline V gives CDR1 SGHRS, CDR2 YFSETQ.

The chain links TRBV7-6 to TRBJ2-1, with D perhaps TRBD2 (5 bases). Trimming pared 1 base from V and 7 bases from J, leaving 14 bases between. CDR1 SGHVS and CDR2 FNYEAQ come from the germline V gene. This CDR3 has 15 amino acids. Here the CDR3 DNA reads TGTGCCAGCAGCTTAGTGAACGGGATGATGAATGAGCAGTTCTTC. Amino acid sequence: CASSLVNGMMNEQFF.

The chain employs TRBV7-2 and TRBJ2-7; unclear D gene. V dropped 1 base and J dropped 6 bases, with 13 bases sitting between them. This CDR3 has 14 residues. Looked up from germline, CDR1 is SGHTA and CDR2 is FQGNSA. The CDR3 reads CASSLGQASGEQYF. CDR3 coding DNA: TGTGCCAGCAGCTTAGGGCAGGCGTCTGGCGAGCAGTACTTC.

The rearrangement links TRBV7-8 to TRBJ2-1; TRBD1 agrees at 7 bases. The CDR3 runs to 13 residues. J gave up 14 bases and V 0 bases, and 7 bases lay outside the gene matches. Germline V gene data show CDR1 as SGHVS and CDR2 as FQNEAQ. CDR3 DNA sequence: TGTGCCAGCAGCTTAGCGAGACAGGGTAGCGAGTTCTTC. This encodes CASSLARQGSEFF. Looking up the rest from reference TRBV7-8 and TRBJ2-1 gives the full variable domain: GAGVSQSPRYKVAKRGQDVALRCDPISGHVSLFWYQQALGQGPEFLTYFQNEAQLDKSGLPSDRFFAERPEGSVSTLKIQRTQQEDSAVYLCASSLARQGSEFFGPGTRLTVL.

The CDR3 reads CASSLKTGYTDTQYF. In DNA, the CDR3 is TGTGCCAGCAGCCTAAAGACAGGATACACAGATACGCAGTATTTT. This chain joins TRBV13 and TRBJ2-3, with a weak D call TRBD1 (6 bases). This CDR3 spans 15 amino acids. Germline V lookup: CDR1 PRHDT, CDR2 FYEKMQ (reference sequence). V lost 5 bases and J lost 2, with 14 bases in between.

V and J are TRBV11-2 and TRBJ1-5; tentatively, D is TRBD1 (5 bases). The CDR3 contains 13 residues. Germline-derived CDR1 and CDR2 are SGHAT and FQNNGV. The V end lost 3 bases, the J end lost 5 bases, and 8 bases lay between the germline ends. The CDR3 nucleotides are TGTGCCAGCAGCTTGGGGGGGGATCAGCCCCAGCATTTT. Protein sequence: CASSLGGDQPQHF. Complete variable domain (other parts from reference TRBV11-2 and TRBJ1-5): EAGVAQSPRYKIIEKRQSVAFWCNPISGHATLYWYQQILGQGPKLLIQFQNNGVVDDSQLPKDRFSAERLKGVDSTLKIQPAKLEDSAVYLCASSLGGDQPQHFGDGTRLSIL.

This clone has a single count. The CDR3 loop reads CASSSPPGSIYGYTF. The CDR3 DNA follows: TGTGCCAGCAGTTCCCCGCCCGGGAGTATCTATGGCTACACCTTC. The chain has TRBV27 and TRBJ1-2; D not resolved. Per the germline V gene, CDR1 is MNHEY and CDR2 is SMNVEV (reference sequence). The CDR3 covers 15 residues. The V gene lost 4 bases and the J gene lost 4 bases, with 16 bases spanning the gap.

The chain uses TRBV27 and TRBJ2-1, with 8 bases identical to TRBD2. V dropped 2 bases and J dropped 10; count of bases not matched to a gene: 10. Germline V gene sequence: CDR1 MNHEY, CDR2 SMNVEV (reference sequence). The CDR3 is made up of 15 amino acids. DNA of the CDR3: TGTGCCAGCAGTTTAACCCCGGGGCGGGGGGAGGAGCAGTTCTTC. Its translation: CASSLTPGRGEEQFF.

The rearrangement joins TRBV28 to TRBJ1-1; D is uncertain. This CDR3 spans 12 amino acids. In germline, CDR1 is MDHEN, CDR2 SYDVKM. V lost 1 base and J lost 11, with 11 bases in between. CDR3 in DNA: TGTGCCAGCAGTTTATCTACGGTGAAGGCTTTCTTT. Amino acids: CASSLSTVKAFF. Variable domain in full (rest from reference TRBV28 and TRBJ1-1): DVKVTQSSRYLVKRTGEKVFLECVQDMDHENMFWYRQDPGLGLRLIYFSYDVKMKEKGDIPEGYSVSREKKERFSLILESASTNQTSMYLCASSLSTVKAFFGQGTRLTVV.

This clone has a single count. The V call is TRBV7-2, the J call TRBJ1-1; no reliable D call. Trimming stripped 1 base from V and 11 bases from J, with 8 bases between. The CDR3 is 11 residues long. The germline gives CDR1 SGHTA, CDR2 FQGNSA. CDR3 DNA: TGTGCCAGCAGCTTAGGGCCCTCCGCTTTCTTT. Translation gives CASSLGPSAFF.

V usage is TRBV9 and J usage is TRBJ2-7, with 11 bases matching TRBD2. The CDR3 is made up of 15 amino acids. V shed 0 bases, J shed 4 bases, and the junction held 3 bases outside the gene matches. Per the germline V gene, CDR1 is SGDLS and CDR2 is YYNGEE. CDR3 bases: TGTGCCAGCAGCGTAGACACTAGCGGGAGTTACGAGCAGTACTTC. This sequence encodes CASSVDTSGSYEQYF.

The DNA for the CDR3 is TGTGCCAGTAGTATACGGACAGGGGGCGCGTACGAGCAGTACTTC. This sequence encodes CASSIRTGGAYEQYF. The chain has TRBV19 and TRBJ2-7, with TRBD1 identical over 11 bases. The length of the CDR3 is 15 residues. The germline V gene encodes CDR1 LNHDA and CDR2 SQIVND (reference sequence). Trimming removed 2 bases from V and 4 bases from J; junction bases left unmatched: 4. Together with reference TRBV19 and TRBJ2-7, the CDR3 gives the full variable domain: DGGITQSPKYLFRKEGQNVTLSCEQNLNHDAMYWYRQDPGQGLRLIYYSQIVNDFQKGDIAEGYSVSREKKESFPLTVTSAQKNPTAFYLCASSIRTGGAYEQYFGPGTRLTVT.